The clone carrying this T cell receptor (beta chain) is a singleton in its sample. What it recognizes is unknown. This sample is part of a study of breast tumors, draining lymph nodes, adjacent tissues. The study, taken as a whole, reports: Luminal-like breast cancer showed significantly higher tumor–nontumor repertoire similarity than basal-like. Data only fit, rather than demonstrated, lymph node origin of most tumor T cells. Most tumor T cells seemingly derive from lymph node, then expand in tumor. Tumor TCR diversity was below lymph nodes but above nontumor tissue.

TCRdb called the multiplex PCR reads again in MiXCR, with one record for every CDR3 protein. The sample includes 12,000 or so distinct CDR3 sequences, about 48% of them seen just once. The V and J ends lost 5 bases and 6 bases respectively, with 15 bases between them. CDR1 and CDR2 (germline): LNHDA, SQIVND (reference sequence). The CDR3 extends over 14 amino acids. The sequencing sample was made of breast tumor tissue. The sequence was obtained from a female donor with breast cancer. Some clones in this sample may be carry-over from other donors' samples. The V call is TRBV19, the J call TRBJ2-3; D possibly corresponds to TRBD2 (5 bases). CDR3 amino acids: CASSPLAPRDTQYF. The CDR3 coding sequence is TGTGCCAGTAGTCCATTAGCGCCTAGGGATACGCAGTATTTT.